This TCR beta chain was identified during a study of CD8+ T cells in alopecia areata. Study-level background: Oral tofacitinib, 5 to 10 mg twice daily, was given in an open-label trial.

Findings and caveats of the study: Scalp clonality and expanded CD8+ clones among the top 100 were significantly decreased by tofacitinib. Lesional scalp exceeded normal scalp in clonality, especially in alopecia totalis/universalis.

Stated treatment: oral pan-JAK inhibitor, 5-10 mg twice daily. With respect to this clone: Its antigen remains unknown.

RNA was isolated and reverse transcribed to cDNA, the sequencing template. TCRdb's table, derived via immunoSEQ multiplex PCR, lists solely in-frame clones and lacks some. Of about 140,000 clones in the sample, 80% to 90% were seen once. The source material was CD8+ T cells sorted from blood, sampled at week 4, from a patient treated with tofacitinib. This TCR was recovered from a human donor with alopecia areata.

CDR3 nucleotide sequence: TGTGCCAGCTCACCGGACAGCTCCTACGAGCAGTACTTC. As protein: CASSPDSSYEQYF. The V and J genes are TRBV18 and TRBJ2-7; possibly TRBD1 for D (6 bases). V was shortened by 3 bases and J by 0 bases, with 6 bases between the two germline ends. The CDR3 has 13 amino acids. CDR1 and CDR2 from the germline V gene are KGHSH and LQKENI.